The clone carrying this T cell receptor (beta chain) was observed a few times. Each sample gave at least 7 million isolated PBMCs. This sample is part of a study of blood T cells in healthy people across ages. A second about 7 to 12 cycle PCR used barcoded and J-beta primers. In TCRdb, the 5' RACE reads were re-called with MiXCR into one record per CDR3 protein. The top ten clones hold 3% of a sample with about 780,000 distinct CDR3 sequences, around 25% of them seen once. Trimming took 0 bases from V and 1 from J, leaving 10 bases between them. Germline CDR1 reads SGHRS; CDR2 reads YFSETQ. CDR3 size: 15 residues. These same data were also listed under a study on T cells of mothers and their children.

The chain is built from TRBV5-1 and TRBJ1-1; D remains unclear. Sequencing was performed on blood. This TCR was sampled from a boy younger than 18 in good health. This chain's CDR3 is CASSLVGHKNTEAFF. The CDR3 nucleotides are TGCGCCAGCAGCTTGGTCGGTCATAAGAACACTGAAGCTTTCTTT.